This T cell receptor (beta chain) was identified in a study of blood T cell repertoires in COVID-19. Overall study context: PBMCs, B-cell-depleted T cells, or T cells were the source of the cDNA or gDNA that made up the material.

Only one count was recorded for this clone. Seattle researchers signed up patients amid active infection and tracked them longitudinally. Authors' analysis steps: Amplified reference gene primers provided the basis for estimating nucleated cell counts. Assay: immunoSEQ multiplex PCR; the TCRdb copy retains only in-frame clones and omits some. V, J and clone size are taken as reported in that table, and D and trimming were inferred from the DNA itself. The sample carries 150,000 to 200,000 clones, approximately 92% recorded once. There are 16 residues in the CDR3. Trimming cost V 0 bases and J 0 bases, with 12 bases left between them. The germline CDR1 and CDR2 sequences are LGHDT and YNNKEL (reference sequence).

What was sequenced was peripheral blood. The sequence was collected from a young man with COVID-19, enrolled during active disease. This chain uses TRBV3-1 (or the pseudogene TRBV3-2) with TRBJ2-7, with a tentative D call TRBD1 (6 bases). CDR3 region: CASSQDGGGTSYEQYF. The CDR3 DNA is TGTGCCAGCAGCCAAGATGGGGGCGGAACCTCCTACGAGCAGTACTTC.